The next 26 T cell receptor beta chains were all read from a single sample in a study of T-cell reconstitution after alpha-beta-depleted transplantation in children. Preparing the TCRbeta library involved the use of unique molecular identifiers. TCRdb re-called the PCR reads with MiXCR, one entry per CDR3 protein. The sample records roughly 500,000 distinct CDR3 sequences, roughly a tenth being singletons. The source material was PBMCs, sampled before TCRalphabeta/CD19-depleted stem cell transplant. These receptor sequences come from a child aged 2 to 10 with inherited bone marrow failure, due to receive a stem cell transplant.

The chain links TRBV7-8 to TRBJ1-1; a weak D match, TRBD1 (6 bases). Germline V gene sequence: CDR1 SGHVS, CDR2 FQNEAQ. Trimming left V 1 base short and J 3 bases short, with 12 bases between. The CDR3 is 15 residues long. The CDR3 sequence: CASSLEVGAYTEAFF. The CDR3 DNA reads TGTGCCAGCAGCTTAGAAGTGGGGGCGTACACTGAAGCTTTCTTT.

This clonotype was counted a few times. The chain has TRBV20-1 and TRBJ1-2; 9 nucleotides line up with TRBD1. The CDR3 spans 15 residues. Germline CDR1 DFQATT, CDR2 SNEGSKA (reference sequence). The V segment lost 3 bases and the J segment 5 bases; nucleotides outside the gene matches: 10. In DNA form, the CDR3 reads TGCAGTGCTAGCCCTCCGGGACAGGGTTGGTATGGCTACACCTTC. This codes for CSASPPGQGWYGYTF.

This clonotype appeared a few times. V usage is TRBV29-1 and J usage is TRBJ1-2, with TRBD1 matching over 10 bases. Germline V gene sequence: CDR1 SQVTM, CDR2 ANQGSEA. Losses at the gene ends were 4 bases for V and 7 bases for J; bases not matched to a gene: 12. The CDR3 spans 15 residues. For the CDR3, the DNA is TGCAGCGTTGCCCCCGGGACAGGGGATTTCGGTGGCTACACCTTC. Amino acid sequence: CSVAPGTGDFGGYTF.

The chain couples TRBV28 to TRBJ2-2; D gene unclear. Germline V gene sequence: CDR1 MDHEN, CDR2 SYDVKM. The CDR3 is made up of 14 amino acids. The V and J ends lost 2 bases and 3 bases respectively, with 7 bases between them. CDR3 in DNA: TGTGCCAGCAGTTTAGCCCCCCACACCGGGGAGCTGTTTTTT. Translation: CASSLAPHTGELFF.

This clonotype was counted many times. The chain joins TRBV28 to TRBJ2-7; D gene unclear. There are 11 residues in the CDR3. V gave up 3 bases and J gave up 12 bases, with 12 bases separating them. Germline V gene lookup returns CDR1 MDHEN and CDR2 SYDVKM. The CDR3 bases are TGTGCCAGCAGTTTGGGATCAGGACGGTACTTC. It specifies CASSLGSGRYF.

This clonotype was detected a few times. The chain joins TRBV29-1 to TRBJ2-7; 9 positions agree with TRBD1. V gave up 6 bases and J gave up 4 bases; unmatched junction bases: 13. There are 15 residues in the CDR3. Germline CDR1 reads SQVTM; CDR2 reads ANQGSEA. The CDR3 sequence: CSVATTGGMVYEQYF. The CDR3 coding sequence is TGCAGCGTAGCTACGACAGGGGGAATGGTATACGAGCAGTACTTC.

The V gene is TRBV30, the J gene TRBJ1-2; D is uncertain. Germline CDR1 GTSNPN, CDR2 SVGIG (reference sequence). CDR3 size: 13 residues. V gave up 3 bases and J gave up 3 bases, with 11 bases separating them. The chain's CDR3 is CAWRRGADYGYTF. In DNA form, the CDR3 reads TGTGCCTGGAGGCGGGGAGCGGACTATGGCTACACCTTC.

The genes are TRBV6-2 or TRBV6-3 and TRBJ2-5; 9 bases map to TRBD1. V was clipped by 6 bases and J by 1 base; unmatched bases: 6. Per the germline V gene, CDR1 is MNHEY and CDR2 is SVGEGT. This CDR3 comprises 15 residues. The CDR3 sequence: CASSHRGPSQETQYF. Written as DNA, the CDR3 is TGTGCCAGCAGCCACAGGGGGCCAAGCCAAGAGACCCAGTACTTC.

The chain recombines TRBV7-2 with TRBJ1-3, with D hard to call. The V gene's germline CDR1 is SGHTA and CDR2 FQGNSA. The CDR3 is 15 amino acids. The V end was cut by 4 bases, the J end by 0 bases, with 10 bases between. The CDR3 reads CASSSQAYSGNTIYF. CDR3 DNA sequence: TGTGCCAGCAGCTCCCAGGCTTACTCTGGAAACACCATATATTTT.

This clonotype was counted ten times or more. The CDR3 loop reads CSVDSGRFRGETQYF. Here the CDR3 DNA reads TGCAGCGTTGATAGCGGGAGATTTCGGGGAGAGACCCAGTACTTC. V gene TRBV29-1 combines with J gene TRBJ2-5, with TRBD2 matching over 9 bases. The ends lost 3 bases at V and 4 bases at J; junction bases unmatched: 9. CDR3 length: 15 amino acids. The germline V gene encodes CDR1 SQVTM and CDR2 ANQGSEA.

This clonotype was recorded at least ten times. The CDR3 DNA follows: TGTGCCAGCAGCTTAAGTTTGATTGGAGCTCTAACTAACTACGAGCAGTACTTC. Its translation is CASSLSLIGALTNYEQYF. The rearrangement joins TRBV7-8 to TRBJ2-7; D gene unclear. V was pared by 2 bases and J by 3 bases, with 23 bases between. Germline-derived CDR1 and CDR2 are SGHVS and FQNEAQ. This CDR3 is built from 18 residues.

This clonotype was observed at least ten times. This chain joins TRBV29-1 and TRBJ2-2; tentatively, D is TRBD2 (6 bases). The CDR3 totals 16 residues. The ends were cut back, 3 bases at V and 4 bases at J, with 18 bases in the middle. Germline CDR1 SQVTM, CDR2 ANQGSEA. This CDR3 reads CSVERGPGRGTGELFF. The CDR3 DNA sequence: TGCAGCGTTGAGAGAGGTCCGGGGCGGGGCACCGGGGAGCTGTTTTTT.

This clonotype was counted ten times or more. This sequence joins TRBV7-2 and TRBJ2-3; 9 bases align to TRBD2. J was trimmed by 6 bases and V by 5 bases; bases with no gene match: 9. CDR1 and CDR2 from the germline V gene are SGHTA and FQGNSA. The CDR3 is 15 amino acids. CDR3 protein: CASSISGSGGDTQYF. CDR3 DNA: TGTGCCAGCAGCATTAGCGGGAGTGGGGGGGATACGCAGTATTTT. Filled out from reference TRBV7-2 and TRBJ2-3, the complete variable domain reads GAGVSQSPSNKVTEKGKDVELRCDPISGHTALYWYRQSLGQGLEFLIYFQGNSAPDKSGLPSDRFSAERTGGSVSTLTIQRTQQEDSAVYLCASSISGSGGDTQYFGPGTRLTVL.

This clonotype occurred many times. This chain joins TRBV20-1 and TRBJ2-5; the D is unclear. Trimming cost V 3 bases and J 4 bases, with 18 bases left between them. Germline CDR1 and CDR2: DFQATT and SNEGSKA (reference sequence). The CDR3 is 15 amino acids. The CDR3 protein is CSASDKSGLPETQYF. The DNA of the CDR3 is TGCAGTGCTAGTGATAAATCTGGCCTACCAGAGACCCAGTACTTC.

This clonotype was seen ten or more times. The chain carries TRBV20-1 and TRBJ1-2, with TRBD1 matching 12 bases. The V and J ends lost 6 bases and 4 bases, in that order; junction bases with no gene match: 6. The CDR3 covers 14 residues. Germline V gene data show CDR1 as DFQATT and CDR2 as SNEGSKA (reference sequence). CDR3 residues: CSATGTGGAYGYTF. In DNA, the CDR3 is TGCAGTGCAACCGGGACAGGGGGCGCCTATGGCTACACCTTC.

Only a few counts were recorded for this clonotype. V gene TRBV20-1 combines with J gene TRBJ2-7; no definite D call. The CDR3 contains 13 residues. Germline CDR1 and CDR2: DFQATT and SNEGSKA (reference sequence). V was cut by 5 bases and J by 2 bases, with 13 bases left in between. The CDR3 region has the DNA TGCAGTGCTGCGCGCCAGCCTCCCTACGAGCAGTACTTC. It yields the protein CSAARQPPYEQYF.

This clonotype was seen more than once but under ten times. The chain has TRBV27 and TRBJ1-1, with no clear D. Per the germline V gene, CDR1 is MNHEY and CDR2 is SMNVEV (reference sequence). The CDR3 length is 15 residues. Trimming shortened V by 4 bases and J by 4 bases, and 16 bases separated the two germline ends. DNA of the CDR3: TGTGCCAGCAGTTGGGCCCCCTATATACCCACTGAAGCTTTCTTT. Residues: CASSWAPYIPTEAFF.

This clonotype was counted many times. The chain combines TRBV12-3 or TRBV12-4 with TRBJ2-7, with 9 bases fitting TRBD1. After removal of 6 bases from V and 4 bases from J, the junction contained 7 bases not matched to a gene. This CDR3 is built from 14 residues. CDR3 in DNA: TGTGCCAGCAGACCCACCGGGACAGGGTACGAGCAGTACTTC. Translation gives CASRPTGTGYEQYF.

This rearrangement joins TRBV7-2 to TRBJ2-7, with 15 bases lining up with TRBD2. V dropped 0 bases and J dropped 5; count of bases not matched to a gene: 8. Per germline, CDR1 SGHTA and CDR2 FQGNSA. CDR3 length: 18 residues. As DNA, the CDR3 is TGTGCCAGCAGCTTAGCGCGGACTAGCGGGAGGGTCCTCAACGAGCAGTACTTC. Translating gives CASSLARTSGRVLNEQYF.

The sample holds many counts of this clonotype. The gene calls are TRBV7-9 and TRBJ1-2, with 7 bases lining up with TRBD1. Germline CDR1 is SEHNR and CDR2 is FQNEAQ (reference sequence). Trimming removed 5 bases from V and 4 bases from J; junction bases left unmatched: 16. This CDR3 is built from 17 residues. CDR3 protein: CASSPRGDHPGGYGYTF. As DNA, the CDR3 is TGTGCCAGCAGCCCCAGGGGGGATCACCCCGGGGGCTATGGCTACACCTTC.

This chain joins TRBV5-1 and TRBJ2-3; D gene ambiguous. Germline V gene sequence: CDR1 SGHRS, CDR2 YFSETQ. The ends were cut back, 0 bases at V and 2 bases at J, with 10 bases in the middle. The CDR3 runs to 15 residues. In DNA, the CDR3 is TGCGCCAGCAGCTTGGGTTTCAGGTTCACAGATACGCAGTATTTT. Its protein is CASSLGFRFTDTQYF.

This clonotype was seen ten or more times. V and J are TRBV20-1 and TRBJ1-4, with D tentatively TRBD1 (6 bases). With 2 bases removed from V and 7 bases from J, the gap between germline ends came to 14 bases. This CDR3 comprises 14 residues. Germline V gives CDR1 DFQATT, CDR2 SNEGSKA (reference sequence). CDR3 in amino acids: CSARKIRGGEKLFF. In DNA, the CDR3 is TGCAGTGCTAGAAAAATCAGGGGAGGTGAAAAACTGTTTTTT.

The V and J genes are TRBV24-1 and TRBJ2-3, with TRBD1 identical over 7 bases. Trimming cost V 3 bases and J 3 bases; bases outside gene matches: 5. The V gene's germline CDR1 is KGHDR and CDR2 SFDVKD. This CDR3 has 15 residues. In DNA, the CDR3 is TGTGCCACCAGTGATGCATTGGGACAGACAGATACGCAGTATTTT. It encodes CATSDALGQTDTQYF.

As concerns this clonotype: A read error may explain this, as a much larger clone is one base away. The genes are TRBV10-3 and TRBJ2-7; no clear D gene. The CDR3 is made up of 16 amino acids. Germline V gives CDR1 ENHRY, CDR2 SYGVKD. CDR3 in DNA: TGTGCCATCAGTGAATCCTCCTTCTATGAATCCTACGTGCAGTACTTC. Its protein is CAISESSFYESYVQYF.

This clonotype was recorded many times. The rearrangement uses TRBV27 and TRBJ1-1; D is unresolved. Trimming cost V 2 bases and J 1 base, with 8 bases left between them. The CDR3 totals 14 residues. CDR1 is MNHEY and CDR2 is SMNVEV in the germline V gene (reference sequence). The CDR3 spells CASSLVVANTEAFF. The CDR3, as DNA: TGTGCCAGCAGTTTAGTGGTGGCGAACACTGAAGCTTTCTTT.

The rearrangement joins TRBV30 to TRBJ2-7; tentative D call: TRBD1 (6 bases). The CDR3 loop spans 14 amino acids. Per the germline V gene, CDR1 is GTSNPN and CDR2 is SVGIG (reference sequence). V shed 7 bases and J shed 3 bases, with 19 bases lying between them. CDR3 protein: CASTQGTINYEQYF. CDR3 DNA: TGTGCCTCTACACAGGGAACTATCAACTACGAGCAGTACTTC. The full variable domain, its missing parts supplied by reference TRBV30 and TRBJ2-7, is SQTIHQWPATLVQPVGSPLSLECTVEGTSNPNLYWYRQAAGRGLQLLFYSVGIGQISSEVPQNLSASRPQDRQFILSSKKLLLSDSGFYLCASTQGTINYEQYFGPGTRLTVT.